This passage covers 22 T cell receptor beta chains from one sample sequenced in a study of blood T cell repertoires in COVID-19. Produced via immunoSEQ multiplex PCR; TCRdb's table is partial and in-frame only. The profile shows about 160,000 clones, about 83% of them singletons. Sequenced: peripheral blood. Receptors were obtained from a man aged 55 to 70 with acute or convalescent COVID-19.

V usage is TRBV25-1 and J usage is TRBJ2-2; D gene unclear. CDR3 length equals 12 residues. V shed 2 bases and J shed 6 bases, with 4 bases lying between them. CDR1 is MGHDK, CDR2 SYGVNS, per germline. CDR3 coding DNA: TGTGCCAGCAGTGAACAGGCCGGGGAGCTGTTTTTT. Translated: CASSEQAGELFF.

The chain couples TRBV7-2 to TRBJ1-1; 8 positions match TRBD1. Germline CDR1 is SGHTA and CDR2 is FQGNSA. This CDR3 comprises 16 residues. Unmatched junction bases numbered 7, after V lost 0 bases and J lost 4 bases. DNA for the CDR3: TGTGCCAGCAGCTTAGCGCCGAACAGGGGGGCCACTGAAGCTTTCTTT. Protein product: CASSLAPNRGATEAFF.

CDR3 nucleotides: TGTGCCACCAGTGATTTGACAGGGGGCACTTCCCAAGAGACCCAGTACTTC. Amino acid sequence: CATSDLTGGTSQETQYF. The chain couples TRBV24-1 to TRBJ2-5; 9 bases are shared with TRBD1. Germline CDR1 reads KGHDR; CDR2 reads SFDVKD. Losses at the gene ends were 0 bases for V and 1 base for J; bases not matched to a gene: 5. The CDR3 has 17 amino acids.

The rearrangement links TRBV4-1 to TRBJ2-5; TRBD2 matches at 9 bases. The trim removed 5 bases at V and 3 bases at J, leaving 4 bases unmatched. Germline-derived CDR1 and CDR2 are MGHRA and YSYEKL. The CDR3 spans 14 residues. The CDR3 DNA follows: TGCGCCAGCAGCGGGCGACTAGCGGAAGAGACCCAGTACTTC. The encoded protein is CASSGRLAEETQYF.

The gene calls are TRBV30 and TRBJ1-2; 8 bases are a match to TRBD1. Germline V gene sequence: CDR1 GTSNPN, CDR2 SVGIG (reference sequence). This CDR3 spans 15 amino acids. After removal of 3 bases from V and 5 bases from J, the junction contained 11 bases not matched to a gene. The CDR3 here is CAWSNPQGARYGYTF. CDR3 sequence (DNA): TGTGCCTGGAGCAACCCCCAGGGGGCACGATATGGCTACACCTTC.

This clone was detected a few times. This sequence joins TRBV4-2 and TRBJ2-7; 13 bases are a match to TRBD2. The CDR3 has 17 amino acids. Trimming at V came to 1 base and at J to 3 bases, leaving 6 bases not matched to a gene. Germline CDR1 reads LGHNA; CDR2 reads YNFKEQ. CDR3 sequence: CASSQVGGTSGVYEQYF. The CDR3 DNA reads as TGTGCCAGCAGCCAAGTAGGAGGGACTAGCGGGGTCTACGAGCAGTACTTC.

The J gene is TRBJ2-2, the V gene TRBV27, with 10 bases aligning to TRBD1. Germline CDR1 reads MNHEY; CDR2 reads SMNVEV (reference sequence). Germline trimming cut 6 bases from V and 5 bases from J; bases unmatched to any gene: 3. The CDR3 covers 14 residues. CDR3 in DNA: TGTGCCAGCAGGGGACAGGGGCGGACCGGGGAGCTGTTTTTT. It encodes CASRGQGRTGELFF.

This clone came up a few times. The chain has TRBV24-1 and TRBJ1-1; possible D gene TRBD1, 5 bases. The CDR3 consists of 15 residues. Germline assignment: CDR1 KGHDR and CDR2 SFDVKD. V was pared by 5 bases and J by 3 bases, with 15 bases between. Written as DNA, the CDR3 is TGTGCCACCAGTGGCGGGGCCCGAGGGGACACTGAAGCTTTCTTT. This codes for CATSGGARGDTEAFF.

This clone showed up just once. The V and J genes are TRBV7-3 and TRBJ2-2, with 9 bases identical to TRBD1. Germline CDR1 reads SGHTA; CDR2 reads FQGTGA. After removal of 5 bases from V and 1 base from J, the junction contained 5 bases not matched to a gene. The CDR3 spans 16 residues. The CDR3 loop reads CASSMTGGLNTGELFF. The CDR3 region has the DNA TGTGCCAGCAGCATGACAGGGGGACTGAACACCGGGGAGCTGTTTTTT.

The V call is TRBV6-6, the J call TRBJ2-1, with a tentative D call TRBD2 (5 bases). CDR3 length equals 16 residues. The germline V gene encodes CDR1 MNHNY and CDR2 SVGAGI (reference sequence). V dropped 4 bases and J dropped 4 bases, with 17 bases sitting between them. As DNA, the CDR3 is TGTGCCAGCAGTTTACCCGCGGGTCCCCTTTACAATGAGCAGTTCTTC. It encodes CASSLPAGPLYNEQFF.

This clone was seen a few times. The V call is TRBV7-9, the J call TRBJ2-7, with TRBD1 as a possible D gene (5 bases). The CDR3 totals 14 residues. Per the germline V gene, CDR1 is SEHNR and CDR2 is FQNEAQ (reference sequence). Trimming removed 0 bases at V and 7 bases at J, with 13 bases between. The chain's CDR3 is CASSLATRQPEQYF. The DNA for the CDR3 is TGTGCCAGCAGCTTAGCTACGAGACAGCCTGAGCAGTACTTC.

This clone occurred a few times. The chain is built from TRBV30 and TRBJ2-7; D is unclear. The CDR3 extends over 14 amino acids. Trimming shortened V by 3 bases and J by 4 bases, and 16 bases separated the two germline ends. The germline CDR1 and CDR2 sequences are GTSNPN and SVGIG (reference sequence). CDR3 sequence (DNA): TGTGCCTGGAGAGACACTCCCTGGTCGTACGAGCAGTACTTC. It is translated as CAWRDTPWSYEQYF.

The CDR3 nucleotides read TGTGCCAGCAGCGTAGACCCTTCAGCCGGGACAGGATCCTACGAGCAGTACTTC. This codes for CASSVDPSAGTGSYEQYF. This rearrangement joins TRBV9 to TRBJ2-7, with 8 bases matching TRBD1. Trimming cost V 0 bases and J 1 base; bases outside gene matches: 12. The CDR3 loop spans 18 amino acids. Germline V gives CDR1 SGDLS, CDR2 YYNGEE. Based on the CDR3 plus reference TRBV9 and TRBJ2-7, the full variable domain is DSGVTQTPKHLITATGQRVTLRCSPRSGDLSVYWYQQSLDQGLQFLIQYYNGEERAKGNILERFSAQQFPDLHSELNLSSLELGDSALYFCASSVDPSAGTGSYEQYFGPGTRLTVT.

The chain carries TRBV7-3 and TRBJ1-2, with TRBD1 matching over 10 bases. Trimming took 2 bases from V and 5 from J; bases not matched to a gene: 8. This CDR3 is built from 16 residues. CDR1 and CDR2 (germline): SGHTA, FQGTGA. As DNA, the CDR3 is TGTGCCAGCAGCTTAGGCCCCCGGGACAGGGGTTATGGCTACACCTTC. Its protein product is CASSLGPRDRGYGYTF.

This clone occurred a few times. Other nucleotide sequences from this sample produce the same CDR3. The chain combines TRBV9 with TRBJ1-1, with 10 bases fitting TRBD1. Germline lookup yields CDR1 SGDLS and CDR2 YYNGEE. The CDR3 covers 13 residues. V lost 4 bases, J lost 5 bases, and 2 bases stayed unmatched. CDR3 region: CASSPGQGTEAFF. CDR3 sequence (DNA): TGTGCCAGCAGCCCGGGACAGGGGACTGAAGCTTTCTTT.

The rearrangement uses TRBV21-1 and TRBJ1-3; TRBD1, the D gene given by the table, was not confirmed from the DNA. TRBV21-1 is described as a pseudogene. The CDR3 covers 17 residues. In DNA, the CDR3 is TGTGCCAGCAGCAAATTGAAGGGGTCTACTTCTGGAAACACCATATATTTT. Residues: CASSKLKGSTSGNTIYF.

The chain recombines TRBV4-1 with TRBJ2-3, with 8 bases aligning to TRBD1. This CDR3 is built from 15 residues. Looked up from germline, CDR1 is MGHRA and CDR2 is YSYEKL. J gave up 5 bases and V 0 bases, and 4 bases lay outside the gene matches. CDR3 amino acids: CASSQEETGEDTQYF. The CDR3 DNA reads as TGCGCCAGCAGCCAAGAGGAGACAGGGGAAGATACGCAGTATTTT.

The V call is TRBV4-2, the J call TRBJ2-1; D gene ambiguous. There are 13 residues in the CDR3. V lost 0 bases to trimming and J lost 4 bases, with 4 bases between them. Looked up from germline, CDR1 is LGHNA and CDR2 is YNFKEQ. The CDR3 DNA reads as TGTGCCAGCAGCCAAGAACTATACAATGAGCAGTTCTTC. Translation: CASSQELYNEQFF.

The chain uses TRBV7-2 and TRBJ2-1, with 9 bases identical to TRBD2. V lost 4 bases, J lost 6 bases, and 7 bases stayed unmatched. Per germline, CDR1 SGHTA and CDR2 FQGNSA. The CDR3 consists of 15 residues. The CDR3 DNA follows: TGTGCCAGCAGCTCCGAGCGGGGGGCCGTCAATGAGCAGTTCTTC. Protein sequence: CASSSERGAVNEQFF.

This clone came up a few times. The chain carries TRBV10-3 and TRBJ1-5, with a possible D match to TRBD1 (6 bases). Germline lookup yields CDR1 ENHRY and CDR2 SYGVKD. The CDR3 is made up of 12 amino acids. V was clipped by 6 bases and J by 10 bases, with 13 bases between them. The CDR3 DNA reads TGTGCCATCAGACAGGGCTCCGGTCCCCAGCATTTT. This codes for CAIRQGSGPQHF.

This clone was observed a few times. The rearrangement uses TRBV10-1 and TRBJ1-2; no clear D gene. The V end was cut by 4 bases, the J end by 0 bases, with 3 bases between. This CDR3 spans 12 amino acids. CDR1 is WNHNN, CDR2 SYGVQD, per germline (reference sequence). CDR3 in amino acids: CASSAANYGYTF. DNA of the CDR3: TGCGCCAGCAGTGCAGCTAACTATGGCTACACCTTC.

V and J are TRBV5-1 and TRBJ1-5; D possibly corresponds to TRBD1 (6 bases). The CDR3 is 14 residues long. CDR1 SGHRS and CDR2 YFSETQ come from the germline V gene. Trimming took 5 bases from V and 4 from J, leaving 13 bases between them. As DNA, the CDR3 is TGCGCCAGCAGTCCCGGGACACTGAATCAGCCCCAGCATTTT. Translated, it gives CASSPGTLNQPQHF.